This TCR beta chain was sequenced in a study of Ad26.COV2.S vaccination and SARS-CoV-2 variants. Study background: Donor joined the COV1001 Ad26.COV2.S trial arm. Into the muscle, Ad26.COV2.S was dosed once or twice, 56 days apart.

This CDR3 is built from 21 residues. CDR1 is SGHRS and CDR2 is YFSETQ in the germline V gene. Trimming took 3 bases from V and 0 from J, leaving 27 bases between them. Specified treatment: some 20 received Ad26.COV2.S at low or high dose, single or two shots; about 5 received placebo; per-sample allocation not given. Specimens were obtained on day 63 following the first vaccine or placebo injection. Immunization relied on an Ad26 vector, which expressed Wuhan-strain SARS-CoV-2 spike. Measured with immunoSEQ multiplex PCR; TCRdb has only the in-frame clones, and not every one. The repertoire holds roughly 420,000 clones, with roughly 87% as singletons. This clone was recorded once. Its antigen is currently unknown. Study-wide results and limits: From the TCR breadth and depth analyses, total T cell responses may have been underestimated.

Sequenced material: peripheral blood, taken in a trial of Ad26.COV2.S vaccine versus placebo. The sequence derives from a person between 18 and 59 years old who received the Ad26.COV2.S COVID-19 vaccine or a placebo. This chain joins TRBV5-1 and TRBJ2-2; tentatively, D is TRBD1 or TRBD2 (6 bases each). This CDR3 is CASSYDRRIRGGPTNTGELFF. Written as DNA, the CDR3 is TGCGCCAGCAGCTACGACAGGAGGATCCGGGGAGGCCCTACGAACACCGGGGAGCTGTTTTTT.